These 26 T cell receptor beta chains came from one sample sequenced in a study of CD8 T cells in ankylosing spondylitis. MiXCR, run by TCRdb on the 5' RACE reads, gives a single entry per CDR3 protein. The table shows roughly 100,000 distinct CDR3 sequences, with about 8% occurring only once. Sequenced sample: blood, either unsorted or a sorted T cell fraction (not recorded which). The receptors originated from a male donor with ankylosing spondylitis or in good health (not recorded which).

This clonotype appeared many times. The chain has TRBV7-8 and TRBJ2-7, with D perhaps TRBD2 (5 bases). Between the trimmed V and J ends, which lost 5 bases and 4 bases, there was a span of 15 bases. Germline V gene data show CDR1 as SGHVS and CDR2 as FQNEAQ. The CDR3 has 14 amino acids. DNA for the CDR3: TGTGCCAGCAGCCATGGACTGGAGAGGTACGAGCAGTACTTC. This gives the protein CASSHGLERYEQYF. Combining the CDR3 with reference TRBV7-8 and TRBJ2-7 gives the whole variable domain GAGVSQSPRYKVAKRGQDVALRCDPISGHVSLFWYQQALGQGPEFLTYFQNEAQLDKSGLPSDRFFAERPEGSVSTLKIQRTQQEDSAVYLCASSHGLERYEQYFGPGTRLTVT.

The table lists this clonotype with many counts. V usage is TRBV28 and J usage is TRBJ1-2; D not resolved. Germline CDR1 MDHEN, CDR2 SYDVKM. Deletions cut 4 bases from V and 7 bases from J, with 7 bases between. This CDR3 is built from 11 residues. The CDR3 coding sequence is TGTGCCAGCAGTTCAGACATTGGCTACACCTTC. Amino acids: CASSSDIGYTF.

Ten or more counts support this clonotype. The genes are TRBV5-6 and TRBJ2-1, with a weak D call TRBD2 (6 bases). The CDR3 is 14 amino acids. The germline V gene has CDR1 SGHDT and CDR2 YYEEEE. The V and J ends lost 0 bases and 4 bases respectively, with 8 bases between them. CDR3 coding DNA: TGTGCCAGCAGCTTGGGTGGGGGGTACAATGAGCAGTTCTTC. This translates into CASSLGGGYNEQFF.

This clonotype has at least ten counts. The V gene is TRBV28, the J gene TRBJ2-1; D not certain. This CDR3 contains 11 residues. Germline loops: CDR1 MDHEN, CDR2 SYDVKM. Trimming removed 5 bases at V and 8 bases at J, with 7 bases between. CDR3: CASSPRHEQFF. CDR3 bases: TGTGCCAGCAGTCCTCGCCATGAGCAGTTCTTC. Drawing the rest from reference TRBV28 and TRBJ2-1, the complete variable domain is DVKVTQSSRYLVKRTGEKVFLECVQDMDHENMFWYRQDPGLGLRLIYFSYDVKMKEKGDIPEGYSVSREKKERFSLILESASTNQTSMYLCASSPRHEQFFGPGTRLTVL.

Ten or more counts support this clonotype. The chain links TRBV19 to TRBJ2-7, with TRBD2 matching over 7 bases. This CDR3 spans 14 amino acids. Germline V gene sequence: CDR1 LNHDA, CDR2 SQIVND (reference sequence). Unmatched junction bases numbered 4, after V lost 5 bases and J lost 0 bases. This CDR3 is CASSSPGGSYEQYF. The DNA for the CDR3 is TGTGCCAGTAGTTCGCCGGGAGGCTCCTACGAGCAGTACTTC.

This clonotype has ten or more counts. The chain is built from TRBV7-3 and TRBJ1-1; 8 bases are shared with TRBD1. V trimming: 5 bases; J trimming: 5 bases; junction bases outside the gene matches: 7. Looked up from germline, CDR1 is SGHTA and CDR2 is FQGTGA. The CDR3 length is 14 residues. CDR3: CASSPGGKETEAFF. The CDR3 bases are TGTGCCAGCAGCCCAGGGGGCAAGGAAACTGAAGCTTTCTTT.

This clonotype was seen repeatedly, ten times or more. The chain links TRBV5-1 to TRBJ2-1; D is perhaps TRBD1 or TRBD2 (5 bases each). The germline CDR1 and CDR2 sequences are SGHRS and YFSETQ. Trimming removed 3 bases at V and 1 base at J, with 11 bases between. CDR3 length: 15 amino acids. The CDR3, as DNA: TGCGCCAGCAGCTGGGGGACGGGGTCCTACAATGAGCAGTTCTTC. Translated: CASSWGTGSYNEQFF.

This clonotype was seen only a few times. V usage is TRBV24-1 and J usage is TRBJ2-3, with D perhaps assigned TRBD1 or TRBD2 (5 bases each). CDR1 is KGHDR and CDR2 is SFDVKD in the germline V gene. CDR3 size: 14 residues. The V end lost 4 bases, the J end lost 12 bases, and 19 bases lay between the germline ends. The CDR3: CATSDSQGTDEQYF. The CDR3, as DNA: TGTGCCACCAGTGACTCACAAGGGACGGATGAACAGTATTTT.

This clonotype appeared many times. The CDR3 region has the DNA TGCAGTGTTCCCCTAGCGGGGACCTACGAGCAGTACTTC. The encoded protein is CSVPLAGTYEQYF. J is TRBJ2-7 and V is TRBV20-1; 9 bases agree with TRBD2. The V and J ends lost 7 bases and 2 bases, in that order; junction bases with no gene match: 6. The V gene's germline CDR1 is DFQATT and CDR2 SNEGSKA (reference sequence). This CDR3 spans 13 amino acids.

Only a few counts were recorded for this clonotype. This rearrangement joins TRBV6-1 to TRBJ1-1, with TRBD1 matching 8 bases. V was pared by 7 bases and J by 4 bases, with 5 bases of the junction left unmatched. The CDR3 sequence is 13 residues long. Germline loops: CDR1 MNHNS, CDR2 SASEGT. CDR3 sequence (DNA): TGTGCCAGCAAACAGGGGGGGGGCACTGAAGCTTTCTTT. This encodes CASKQGGGTEAFF.

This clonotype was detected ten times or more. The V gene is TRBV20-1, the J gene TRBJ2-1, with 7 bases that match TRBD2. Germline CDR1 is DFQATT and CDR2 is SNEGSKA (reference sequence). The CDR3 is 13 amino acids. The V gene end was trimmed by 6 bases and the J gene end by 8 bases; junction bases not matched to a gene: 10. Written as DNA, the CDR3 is TGCAGTGCACCACCGGGGGGTTCCTATGAGCAGTTCTTC. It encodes CSAPPGGSYEQFF.

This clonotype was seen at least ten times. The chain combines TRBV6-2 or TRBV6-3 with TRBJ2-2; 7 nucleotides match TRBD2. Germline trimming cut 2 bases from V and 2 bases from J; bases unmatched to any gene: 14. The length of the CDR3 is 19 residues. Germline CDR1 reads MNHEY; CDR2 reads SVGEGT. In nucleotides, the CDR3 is TGTGCCAGCAGTTACAGCCCCGGTGGTAGCGGGTTTAACACCGGGGAGCTGTTTTTT. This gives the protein CASSYSPGGSGFNTGELFF.

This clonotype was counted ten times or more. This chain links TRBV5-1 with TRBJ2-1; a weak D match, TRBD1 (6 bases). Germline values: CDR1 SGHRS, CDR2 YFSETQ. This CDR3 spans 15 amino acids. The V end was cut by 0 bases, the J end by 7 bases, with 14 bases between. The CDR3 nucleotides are TGCGCCAGCAGCTTGGACAGGGATATGTTGAATGAGCAGTTCTTC. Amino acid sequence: CASSLDRDMLNEQFF.

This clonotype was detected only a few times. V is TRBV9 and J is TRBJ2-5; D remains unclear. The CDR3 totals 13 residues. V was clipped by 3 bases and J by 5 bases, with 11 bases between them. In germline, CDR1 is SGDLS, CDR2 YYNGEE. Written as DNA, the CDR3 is TGTGCCAGCAGCGCGACCCCCAGGGAGACCCAGTACTTC. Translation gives CASSATPRETQYF.

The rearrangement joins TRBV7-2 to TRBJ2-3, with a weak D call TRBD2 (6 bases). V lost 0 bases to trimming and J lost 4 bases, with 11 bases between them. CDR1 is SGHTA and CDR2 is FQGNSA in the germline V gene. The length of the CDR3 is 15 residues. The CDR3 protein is CASSLAGGGSDTQYF. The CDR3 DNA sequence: TGTGCCAGCAGCTTAGCGGGAGGCGGGTCAGATACGCAGTATTTT. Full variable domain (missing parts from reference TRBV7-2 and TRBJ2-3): GAGVSQSPSNKVTEKGKDVELRCDPISGHTALYWYRQSLGQGLEFLIYFQGNSAPDKSGLPSDRFSAERTGGSVSTLTIQRTQQEDSAVYLCASSLAGGGSDTQYFGPGTRLTVL.

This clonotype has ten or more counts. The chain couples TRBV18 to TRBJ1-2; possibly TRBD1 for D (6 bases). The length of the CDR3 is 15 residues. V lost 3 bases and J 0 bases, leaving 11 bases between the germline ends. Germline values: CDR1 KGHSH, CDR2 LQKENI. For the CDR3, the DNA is TGTGCCAGCTCACCGGACAGCCTAGCTAACTATGGCTACACCTTC. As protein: CASSPDSLANYGYTF. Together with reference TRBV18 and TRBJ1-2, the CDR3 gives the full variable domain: NAGVMQNPRHLVRRRGQEARLRCSPMKGHSHVYWYRQLPEEGLKFMVYLQKENIIDESGMPKERFSAEFPKEGPSILRIQQVVRGDSAAYFCASSPDSLANYGYTFGSGTRLTVV.

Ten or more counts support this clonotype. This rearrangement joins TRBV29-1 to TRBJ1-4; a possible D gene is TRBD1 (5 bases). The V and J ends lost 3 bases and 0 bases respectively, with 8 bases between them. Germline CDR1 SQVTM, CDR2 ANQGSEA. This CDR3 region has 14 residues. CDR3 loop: CSVEQGSTNEKLFF. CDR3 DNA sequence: TGCAGCGTTGAGCAGGGATCAACTAATGAAAAACTGTTTTTT.

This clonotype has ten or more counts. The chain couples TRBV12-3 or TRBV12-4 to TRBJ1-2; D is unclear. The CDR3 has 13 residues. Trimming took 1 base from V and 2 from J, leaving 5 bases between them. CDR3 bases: TGTGCCAGCAGTTTAGTCCGGAACTATGGCTACACCTTC. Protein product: CASSLVRNYGYTF.

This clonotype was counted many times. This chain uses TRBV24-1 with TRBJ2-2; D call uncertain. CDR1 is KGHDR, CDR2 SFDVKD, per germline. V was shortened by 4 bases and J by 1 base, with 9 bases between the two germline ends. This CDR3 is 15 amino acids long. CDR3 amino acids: CATSDATVNTGELFF. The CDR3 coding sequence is TGTGCCACCAGTGACGCAACAGTGAACACCGGGGAGCTGTTTTTT.

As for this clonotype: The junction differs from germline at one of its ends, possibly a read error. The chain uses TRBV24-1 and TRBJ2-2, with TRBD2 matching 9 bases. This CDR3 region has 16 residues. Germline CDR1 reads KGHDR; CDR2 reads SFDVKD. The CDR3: CATHLLAGVSTAELFF. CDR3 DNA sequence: TGTGCCACCCATCTTTTAGCGGGAGTAAGCACCGCGGAGCTGTTTTTT.

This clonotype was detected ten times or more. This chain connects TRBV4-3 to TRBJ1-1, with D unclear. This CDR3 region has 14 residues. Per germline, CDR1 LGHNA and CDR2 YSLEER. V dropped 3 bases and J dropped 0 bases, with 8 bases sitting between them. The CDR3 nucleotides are TGCGCCAGCAGCCAGGCAAACTTGAACACTGAAGCTTTCTTT. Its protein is CASSQANLNTEAFF.

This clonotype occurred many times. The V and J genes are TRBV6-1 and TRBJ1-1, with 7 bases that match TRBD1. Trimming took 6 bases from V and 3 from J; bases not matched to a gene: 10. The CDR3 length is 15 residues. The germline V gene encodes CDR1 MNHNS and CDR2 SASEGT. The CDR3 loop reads CASRLNRGGDTEAFF. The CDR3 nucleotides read TGTGCCAGCAGACTAAACAGGGGCGGGGACACTGAAGCTTTCTTT.

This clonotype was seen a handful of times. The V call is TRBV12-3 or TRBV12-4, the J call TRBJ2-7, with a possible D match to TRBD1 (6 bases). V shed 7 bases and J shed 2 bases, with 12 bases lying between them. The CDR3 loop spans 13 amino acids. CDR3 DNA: TGTGCCAGCACAGAGAACAGGGCCTACGAGCAGTACTTC. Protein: CASTENRAYEQYF.

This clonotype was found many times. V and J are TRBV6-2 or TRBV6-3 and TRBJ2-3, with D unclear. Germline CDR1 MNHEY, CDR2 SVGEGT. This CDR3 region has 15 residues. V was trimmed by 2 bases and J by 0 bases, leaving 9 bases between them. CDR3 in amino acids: CASSYDPWSTDTQYF. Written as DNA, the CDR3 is TGTGCCAGCAGTTACGATCCGTGGAGCACAGATACGCAGTATTTT.

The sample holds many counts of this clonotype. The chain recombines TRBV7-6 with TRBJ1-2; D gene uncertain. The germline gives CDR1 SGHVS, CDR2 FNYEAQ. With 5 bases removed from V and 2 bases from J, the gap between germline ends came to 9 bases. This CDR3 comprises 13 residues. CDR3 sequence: CASSPYINYGYTF. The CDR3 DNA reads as TGTGCCAGCAGCCCCTATATAAACTATGGCTACACCTTC. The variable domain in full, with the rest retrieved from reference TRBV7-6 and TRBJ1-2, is GAGVSQSPRYKVTKRGQDVALRCDPISGHVSLYWYRQALGQGPEFLTYFNYEAQQDKSGLPNDRFSAERPEGSISTLTIQRTEQRDSAMYRCASSPYINYGYTFGSGTRLTVV.

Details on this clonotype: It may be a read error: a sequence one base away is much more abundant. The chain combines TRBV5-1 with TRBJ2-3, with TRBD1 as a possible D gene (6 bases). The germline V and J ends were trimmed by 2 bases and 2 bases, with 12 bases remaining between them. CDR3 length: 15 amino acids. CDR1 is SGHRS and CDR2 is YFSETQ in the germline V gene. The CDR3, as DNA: TGCGCCAGCAGCTTTTACAGGGTTGACACAGATACGCAGTATTTT. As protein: CASSFYRVDTDTQYF. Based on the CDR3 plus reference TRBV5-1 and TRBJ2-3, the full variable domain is KAGVTQTPRYLIKTRGQQVTLSCSPISGHRSVSWYQQTPGQGLQFLFEYFSETQRNKGNFPGRFSGRQFSNSRSEMNVSTLELGDSALYLCASSFYRVDTDTQYFGPGTRLTVL.